The 28 T cell receptor beta chains below all came from one sample that was sequenced in a study of blood T cell repertoires in COVID-19. Sequencing was performed with immunoSEQ multiplex PCR; in TCRdb, only in-frame clones are kept and a portion is missing. The table records a few hundred thousand clones, roughly four fifths of them present only once. The sequenced material came from peripheral blood. The receptors come from a human donor with acute or convalescent COVID-19. The donor label of this sample is uncertain.

This chain links TRBV2 with TRBJ1-6; 9 nucleotides match TRBD1. Germline V gene sequence: CDR1 SNHLY, CDR2 FYNNEI. CDR3 size: 15 residues. Losses at the gene ends were 4 bases for V and 7 bases for J; bases not matched to a gene: 5. CDR3 sequence reads: CASSALGTGNSPLHF. CDR3 in DNA: TGTGCCAGCAGTGCCCTCGGGACAGGGAATTCACCCCTCCACTTT.

The chain uses TRBV5-1 and TRBJ1-1; the match to TRBD1 covers 8 bases. V lost 3 bases and J lost 4; bases outside the gene matches: 11. CDR3 length: 16 residues. Germline loops: CDR1 SGHRS, CDR2 YFSETQ. The CDR3 coding sequence is TGCGCCAGCAGCTCGATCTCGACAGGGGTGAGCACTGAAGCTTTCTTT. As protein: CASSSISTGVSTEAFF.

This clone was picked up one time. The J gene is TRBJ2-2, the V gene TRBV29-1, with 8 nucleotides matching TRBD1. The CDR3 is 14 residues long. The J segment lost 0 bases and the V segment lost 7 bases, leaving 4 bases of the junction unmatched. Germline lookup yields CDR1 SQVTM and CDR2 ANQGSEA. CDR3: CSAPGGANTGELFF. The CDR3 DNA is TGCAGCGCACCAGGGGGCGCGAACACCGGGGAGCTGTTTTTT.

V is TRBV12-3 or TRBV12-4 and J is TRBJ1-2; maybe TRBD1 (6 bases). The CDR3 consists of 12 residues. V lost 3 bases and J 8 bases, leaving 10 bases between the germline ends. The CDR3 here is CASSFTGLGYTF. DNA for the CDR3: TGTGCCAGCAGTTTCACAGGGCTGGGCTACACCTTC.

This clone came up once. V gene TRBV2 combines with J gene TRBJ2-3; 8 bases map to TRBD2. Germline V gene lookup returns CDR1 SNHLY and CDR2 FYNNEI. Trimming cost V 1 base and J 8 bases; bases outside gene matches: 8. This CDR3 has 15 amino acids. Here the CDR3 DNA reads TGTGCCAGCAGTGAAGTGACTAGCGCCCCTACTACGCAGTATTTT. It translates to CASSEVTSAPTTQYF.

The chain links TRBV24-1 to TRBJ2-5; 12 nucleotides agree with TRBD2. V was pared by 3 bases and J by 2 bases, with 3 bases of the junction left unmatched. The CDR3 is 16 residues long. Germline values: CDR1 KGHDR, CDR2 SFDVKD. CDR3 loop: CATSDGLAGPQETQYF. In DNA, the CDR3 is TGTGCCACCAGTGATGGACTAGCGGGGCCACAAGAGACCCAGTACTTC.

The DNA of the CDR3 is TGTGCCAGCAGTGGGACAAACACCGGGGAGCTGTTTTTT. Its translation is CASSGTNTGELFF. The chain combines TRBV6-4 with TRBJ2-2, with D maybe TRBD1 (5 bases). Trimming shortened V by 4 bases and J by 2 bases, and 5 bases separated the two germline ends. This CDR3 has 13 amino acids. Looked up from germline, CDR1 is MRHNA and CDR2 is SNTAGT.

This chain joins TRBV9 and TRBJ2-7, with 8 bases aligning to TRBD1. Unmatched junction bases numbered 12, after V lost 6 bases and J lost 4 bases. This CDR3 has 15 residues. The germline V gene has CDR1 SGDLS and CDR2 YYNGEE. CDR3 loop: CASIAPTTGGYEQYF. The CDR3 DNA follows: TGTGCCAGCATCGCACCGACCACAGGGGGATACGAGCAGTACTTC. Full variable domain (remainder filled in from reference TRBV9 and TRBJ2-7): DSGVTQTPKHLITATGQRVTLRCSPRSGDLSVYWYQQSLDQGLQFLIQYYNGEERAKGNILERFSAQQFPDLHSELNLSSLELGDSALYFCASIAPTTGGYEQYFGPGTRLTVT.

J is TRBJ2-7 and V is TRBV10-2; the D is unclear. Germline assignment: CDR1 WSHSY and CDR2 SAAADI. Deletions cut 4 bases from V and 5 bases from J, with 24 bases between. The CDR3 is 17 amino acids. The CDR3 sequence: CASSGTTLAQLNHEQYF. Written as DNA, the CDR3 is TGCGCCAGCAGTGGCACTACCCTCGCCCAGCTGAACCACGAGCAGTACTTC.

The rearrangement links TRBV27 to TRBJ2-7, with a weak D call TRBD2 (6 bases). The germline V and J ends were trimmed by 6 bases and 7 bases, with 13 bases remaining between them. This CDR3 region has 12 residues. Germline CDR1 is MNHEY and CDR2 is SMNVEV (reference sequence). Written as DNA, the CDR3 is TGTGCCAGCAGCCCGGTGGGGGGAGAGCAGTACTTC. This translates into CASSPVGGEQYF.

V is TRBV29-1 and J is TRBJ2-7, with D possibly being TRBD2 (5 bases). With 7 bases removed from V and 0 bases from J, the gap between germline ends came to 16 bases. The CDR3 spans 14 residues. Germline V CDR1 and CDR2: SQVTM, ANQGSEA. In DNA, the CDR3 is TGCAGCGCCGACGGGCTAGCCGGCTCCTACGAGCAGTACTTC. This encodes CSADGLAGSYEQYF.

This clone showed up just once. The gene calls are TRBV2 and TRBJ1-1, with 7 bases identical to TRBD1. Germline V CDR1 and CDR2: SNHLY, FYNNEI. After removal of 8 bases from V and 2 bases from J, the junction contained 11 bases not matched to a gene. CDR3 length: 15 residues. The CDR3: CASGIPGTANTEAFF. Written as DNA, the CDR3 is TGTGCCAGCGGAATCCCCGGGACAGCTAACACTGAAGCTTTCTTT.

The V gene is TRBV2, the J gene TRBJ1-5, with 10 bases matching TRBD1. This CDR3 is built from 14 residues. V trimming: 7 bases; J trimming: 6 bases; junction bases outside the gene matches: 6. Germline V lookup: CDR1 SNHLY, CDR2 FYNNEI. The CDR3 nucleotides are TGTGCCAGCAAGGGGACAGGGGTGGGTCAGCCCCAGCATTTT. The encoded protein is CASKGTGVGQPQHF.

The chain employs TRBV5-5 and TRBJ1-4; maybe TRBD1 (5 bases). This CDR3 has 15 residues. From germline, CDR1 is SGHKS and CDR2 YYEKEE (reference sequence). V was cut by 4 bases and J by 3 bases, with 13 bases left in between. CDR3 loop: CASSPGGSANEKLFF. The DNA of the CDR3 is TGTGCCAGCAGCCCGGGGGGGTCAGCTAATGAAAAACTGTTTTTT. Looking up the rest from reference TRBV5-5 and TRBJ1-4 gives the full variable domain: DAGVTQSPTHLIKTRGQQVTLRCSPISGHKSVSWYQQVLGQGPQFIFQYYEKEERGRGNFPDRFSARQFPNYSSELNVNALLLGDSALYLCASSPGGSANEKLFFGSGTQLSVL.

The chain employs TRBV27 and TRBJ1-6; D uncertain. V dropped 5 bases and J dropped 0 bases, with 2 bases sitting between them. Germline CDR1 MNHEY, CDR2 SMNVEV (reference sequence). The CDR3 covers 13 residues. CDR3 sequence reads: CASSLSYNSPLHF. The DNA for the CDR3 is TGTGCCAGCAGTCTCTCCTATAATTCACCCCTCCACTTT.

CDR3 in DNA: TGCGCCAGCAGTGAGACTTTAGCGGGAGGCTGGGTTGAGCAGTTCTTC. Its protein is CASSETLAGGWVEQFF. The V gene is TRBV10-1, the J gene TRBJ2-1; 10 bases agree with TRBD2. CDR1 and CDR2 (germline): WNHNN, SYGVQD (reference sequence). The CDR3 runs 16 residues. J gave up 9 bases and V 2 bases, and 10 bases lay outside the gene matches.

The rearrangement joins TRBV5-6 to TRBJ2-7, with 7 nucleotides matching TRBD1. CDR3 length: 12 residues. Looked up from germline, CDR1 is SGHDT and CDR2 is YYEEEE. The V gene end was trimmed by 9 bases and the J gene end by 2 bases; junction bases not matched to a gene: 5. The CDR3 protein is CATRDRTYEQYF. The CDR3 region has the DNA TGTGCCACCCGGGACAGAACCTACGAGCAGTACTTC.

This clone has more than one count but fewer than ten. The chain employs TRBV12-3 or TRBV12-4 and TRBJ1-1; D is unresolved. CDR3 length: 13 residues. The germline V and J ends were trimmed by 5 bases and 3 bases, with 10 bases remaining between them. The CDR3 DNA is TGTGCCAGCAGTGCTCAGGCATACACTGAAGCTTTCTTT. It is translated as CASSAQAYTEAFF.

DNA of the CDR3: TGTGCCAGCAGCTTAAACGCCAGGGGGAGGACTAACTATGGCTACACCTTC. Residues: CASSLNARGRTNYGYTF. The chain recombines TRBV7-2 with TRBJ1-2; 7 bases agree with TRBD1. V shed 2 bases, J shed 0 bases, and the junction held 9 bases outside the gene matches. CDR1 SGHTA and CDR2 FQGNSA come from the germline V gene. CDR3 length: 17 amino acids.

J is TRBJ2-7 and V is TRBV27; 7 bases are a match to TRBD1. The V and J ends lost 4 bases and 3 bases, in that order; junction bases with no gene match: 18. The CDR3 totals 18 residues. The germline gives CDR1 MNHEY, CDR2 SMNVEV (reference sequence). CDR3 protein: CASSSHTSKQGRDYEQYF. For the CDR3, the DNA is TGTGCCAGCAGTTCTCATACCTCAAAACAGGGGCGCGACTACGAGCAGTACTTC.

This sequence joins TRBV29-1 and TRBJ2-7, with 10 bases fitting TRBD2. Trimming removed 4 bases from V and 7 bases from J; junction bases left unmatched: 7. Germline CDR1 SQVTM, CDR2 ANQGSEA. The CDR3 sequence is 13 residues long. The CDR3 DNA follows: TGCAGCGTTGGAGCGGGAGGGTTGGGTGAGCAGTACTTC. It translates to CSVGAGGLGEQYF.

The chain couples TRBV15 to TRBJ1-6; D perhaps matches TRBD1 (5 bases). CDR1 and CDR2 (germline): LNHNV, YYDKDF (reference sequence). The CDR3 sequence is 16 residues long. Trimming pared 0 bases from V and 10 bases from J, leaving 16 bases between. The CDR3 loop reads CATSRDRSGALSPLHF. As DNA, the CDR3 is TGTGCCACCAGCAGAGATCGTAGCGGGGCGCTGTCACCCCTCCACTTT.

This chain connects TRBV5-6 to TRBJ2-7; D unclear. The CDR3 spans 13 residues. Germline assignment: CDR1 SGHDT and CDR2 YYEEEE. The V gene lost 4 bases and the J gene lost 3 bases, with 11 bases spanning the gap. CDR3 protein: CASSPAANYEQYF. The CDR3 DNA reads TGTGCCAGCAGCCCGGCGGCGAACTACGAGCAGTACTTC.

This sequence joins TRBV6-1 and TRBJ2-3; TRBD2 might be the D (7 bases). V lost 0 bases, J lost 4 bases, and 14 bases lay in between. The CDR3 loop spans 16 amino acids. Germline loops: CDR1 MNHNS, CDR2 SASEGT. CDR3 sequence (DNA): TGTGCCAGCAGTGAAGCGGTGGGGGGGGGCGCAGATACGCAGTATTTT. Protein product: CASSEAVGGGADTQYF.

The rearrangement joins TRBV7-8 to TRBJ1-4; D is uncertain. V was shortened by 5 bases and J by 8 bases, with 18 bases between the two germline ends. Per the germline V gene, CDR1 is SGHVS and CDR2 is FQNEAQ. The CDR3 spans 15 residues. CDR3 coding DNA: TGTGCCAGCAGCCCTATCATACCTGGAGGGGAAAAACTGTTTTTT. Amino acid sequence: CASSPIIPGGEKLFF.

The chain has TRBV19 and TRBJ1-2, with 9 positions matching TRBD1. The germline CDR1 and CDR2 sequences are LNHDA and SQIVND (reference sequence). After removal of 4 bases from V and 4 bases from J, the junction contained 10 bases not matched to a gene. There are 16 residues in the CDR3. The CDR3 nucleotides are TGTGCCAGTAGTAGGACAGGGGACCCGTTTAGCTATGGCTACACCTTC. The encoded protein is CASSRTGDPFSYGYTF.

In regard to this clone: One junction end does not reproduce the germline sequence, and a read error may be involved. The J gene is TRBJ2-1, the V gene TRBV19; tentatively, D is TRBD2 (6 bases). The CDR3 contains 13 residues. CDR1 LNHDA and CDR2 SQIVND come from the germline V gene (reference sequence). CDR3 sequence: CASSIYAERAQLF. The CDR3 coding sequence is TGTGCCAGTAGTATTTATGCGGAGCGGGCCCAGCTCTTC.

The genes are TRBV5-6 and TRBJ1-1; no reliable D call. Germline CDR1 SGHDT, CDR2 YYEEEE. V was shortened by 0 bases and J by 6 bases, with 12 bases between the two germline ends. The CDR3 spans 14 residues. Here the CDR3 reads CASSLVSGDAEAFF. The CDR3 DNA reads TGTGCCAGCAGCTTGGTCTCGGGTGACGCTGAAGCTTTCTTT.